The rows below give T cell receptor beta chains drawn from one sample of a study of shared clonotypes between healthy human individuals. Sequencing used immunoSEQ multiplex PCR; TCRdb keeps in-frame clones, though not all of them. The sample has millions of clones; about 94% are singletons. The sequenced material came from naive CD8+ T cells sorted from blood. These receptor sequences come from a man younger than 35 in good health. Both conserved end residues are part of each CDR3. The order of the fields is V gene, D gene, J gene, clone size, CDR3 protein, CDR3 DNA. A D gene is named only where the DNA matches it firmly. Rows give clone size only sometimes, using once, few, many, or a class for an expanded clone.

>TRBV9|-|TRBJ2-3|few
CASSVNTDTQYF
TGTGCCAGCAGCGTCAACACAGATACGCAGTATTTT
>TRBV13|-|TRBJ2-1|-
CASSLAPGTSYNEQFF
TGTGCCAGCAGCTTAGCCCCCGGGACAAGCTACAATGAGCAGTTCTTC
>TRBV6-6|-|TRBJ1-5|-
CASSYLGGNQPQHF
TGTGCCAGCAGTTACCTAGGGGGCAATCAGCCCCAGCATTTT
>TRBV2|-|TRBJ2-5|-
CASSEFTEGETQYF
TGTGCCAGCAGTGAATTCACAGAGGGTGAGACCCAGTACTTC
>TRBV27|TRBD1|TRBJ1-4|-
CASSRQGWPFNEKLFF
TGTGCCAGCAGCCGACAGGGGTGGCCTTTCAATGAAAAACTGTTTTTT
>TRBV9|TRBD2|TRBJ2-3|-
CASSVSSGGGTDTQYF
TGTGCCAGCAGCGTATCAAGCGGGGGGGGCACAGATACGCAGTATTTT
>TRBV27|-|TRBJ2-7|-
CASSKTAVPYEQYF
TGTGCCAGCAGTAAGACAGCGGTCCCCTACGAGCAGTACTTC
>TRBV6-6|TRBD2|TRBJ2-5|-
CATLDPASGQETQYF
TGTGCCACCCTAGACCCGGCTAGCGGACAAGAGACCCAGTACTTC
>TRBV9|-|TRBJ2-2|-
CASSVEPGAGELFF
TGTGCCAGCAGCGTAGAGCCAGGGGCCGGGGAGCTGTTTTTT
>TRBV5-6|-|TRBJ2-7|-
CASSLGGSSYEQYF
TGTGCCAGCAGCTTGGGAGGGAGCTCCTACGAGCAGTACTTC
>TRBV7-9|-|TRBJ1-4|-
CASSLSPWSAATNEKLFF
TGTGCCAGCAGCTTAAGTCCGTGGTCAGCTGCAACTAATGAAAAACTGTTTTTT
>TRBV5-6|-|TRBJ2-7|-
CASSLNQDYEQYF
TGTGCCAGCAGCTTGAACCAGGACTACGAGCAGTACTTC
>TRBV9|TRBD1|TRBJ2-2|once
CASSVAGGISGELFF
TGTGCCAGCAGCGTAGCAGGGGGAATTTCTGGGGAGCTGTTTTTT
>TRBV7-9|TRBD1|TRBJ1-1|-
CASSPRDREFTEAFF
TGTGCCAGCAGCCCTCGGGACAGGGAATTTACTGAAGCTTTCTTT
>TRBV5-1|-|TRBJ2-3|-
CASSSSILRGLVDTQYF
TGCGCCAGCAGCTCGTCAATTCTGCGGGGGCTGGTAGATACGCAGTATTTT
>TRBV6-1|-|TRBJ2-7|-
CASSEGGIPYEQYF
TGTGCCAGCAGTGAAGGGGGAATCCCCTACGAGCAGTACTTC
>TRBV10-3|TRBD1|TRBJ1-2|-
CAISEGGRGTYGYTF
TGTGCCATCAGTGAAGGGGGCAGGGGGACCTATGGCTACACCTTC
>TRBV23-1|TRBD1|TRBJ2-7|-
CASSSTGTGLGEQYF
TGCGCCAGCAGCTCTACCGGGACAGGGTTAGGCGAGCAGTACTTC
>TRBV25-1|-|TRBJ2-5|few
CASSDQGLETQYF
TGTGCCAGCAGTGACCAAGGGTTAGAGACCCAGTACTTC
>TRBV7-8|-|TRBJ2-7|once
CASSLTDRSSYEQYF
TGTGCCAGCAGCTTAACCGACAGGTCCTCCTACGAGCAGTACTTC
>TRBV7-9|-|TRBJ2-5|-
CASSPPTEETQYF
TGTGCCAGCAGCCCACCGACAGAAGAGACCCAGTACTTC
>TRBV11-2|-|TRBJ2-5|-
CASSLGPYLEGEETQYF
TGTGCCAGCAGCTTAGGCCCCTACCTGGAGGGCGAAGAGACCCAGTACTTC
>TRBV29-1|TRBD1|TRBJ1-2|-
CSVEEVGDRTGFYGYTF
TGCAGCGTTGAAGAGGTTGGGGACAGGACTGGATTCTATGGCTACACCTTC
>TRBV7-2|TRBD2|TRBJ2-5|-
CASSLETSGPGETQYF
TGTGCCAGCAGCTTAGAAACTAGCGGTCCCGGGGAGACCCAGTACTTC
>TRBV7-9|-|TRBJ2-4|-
CASSLVLGAKNIQYF
TGTGCCAGCAGCTTAGTGCTGGGGGCCAAAAACATTCAGTACTTC
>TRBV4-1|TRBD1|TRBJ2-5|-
CASSPPGDRQETQYF
TGCGCCAGCAGCCCCCCCGGGGACAGACAAGAGACCCAGTACTTC
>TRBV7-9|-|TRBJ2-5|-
CASSHRSWMQETQYF
TGTGCCAGCAGCCACAGGTCCTGGATGCAAGAGACCCAGTACTTC
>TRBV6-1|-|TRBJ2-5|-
CAGSILDNVGETQYF
TGTGCCGGTTCGATACTCGATAACGTGGGAGAGACCCAGTACTTC
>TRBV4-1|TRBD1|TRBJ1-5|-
CASSQPGQGLNQPQHF
TGCGCCAGCAGCCAACCGGGACAGGGACTAAATCAGCCCCAGCATTTT
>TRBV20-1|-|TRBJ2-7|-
CSARVSHEQYF
TGCAGTGCTAGAGTGTCCCACGAGCAGTACTTC
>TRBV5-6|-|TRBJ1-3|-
CASSLQGAGYSGNTIYF
TGTGCCAGCAGCTTGCAGGGCGCGGGTTACTCTGGAAACACCATATATTTT
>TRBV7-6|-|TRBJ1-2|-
CASSLDPSSNYGYTF
TGTGCCAGCAGCTTAGACCCTAGTTCCAACTATGGCTACACCTTC
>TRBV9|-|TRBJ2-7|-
CASSAESSYEQYF
TGTGCCAGCAGCGCCGAGAGCTCCTACGAGCAGTACTTC
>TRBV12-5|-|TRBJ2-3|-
CASGFDQTPTSTDTQYF
TGTGCTAGTGGTTTTGACCAAACTCCGACTAGCACAGATACGCAGTATTTT
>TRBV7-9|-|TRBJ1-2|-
CASSFGPGERTDYGYTF
TGTGCCAGCAGCTTCGGTCCGGGGGAGCGTACGGACTATGGCTACACCTTC
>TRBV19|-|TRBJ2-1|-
CASSIDPGKEQFF
TGTGCCAGTAGTATAGATCCAGGAAAAGAGCAGTTCTTC
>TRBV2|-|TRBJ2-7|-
CASRGLRDEQYF
TGTGCCAGTCGGGGCCTCCGCGACGAGCAGTACTTC
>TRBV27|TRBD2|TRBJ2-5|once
CASSLLPLAGQETQYF
TGTGCCAGCAGTTTACTCCCACTAGCGGGGCAAGAGACCCAGTACTTC
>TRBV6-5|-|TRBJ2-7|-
CASSYVGSSYEQYF
TGTGCCAGCAGTTACGTGGGATCCTCCTACGAGCAGTACTTC
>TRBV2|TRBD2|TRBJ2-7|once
CASSGGLAGGFSYEQYF
TGTGCCAGCAGTGGGGGACTAGCGGGAGGGTTCTCCTACGAGCAGTACTTC
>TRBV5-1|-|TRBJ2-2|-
CASSLGEFTGELFF
TGCGCCAGCAGCTTGGGGGAGTTCACCGGGGAGCTGTTTTTT